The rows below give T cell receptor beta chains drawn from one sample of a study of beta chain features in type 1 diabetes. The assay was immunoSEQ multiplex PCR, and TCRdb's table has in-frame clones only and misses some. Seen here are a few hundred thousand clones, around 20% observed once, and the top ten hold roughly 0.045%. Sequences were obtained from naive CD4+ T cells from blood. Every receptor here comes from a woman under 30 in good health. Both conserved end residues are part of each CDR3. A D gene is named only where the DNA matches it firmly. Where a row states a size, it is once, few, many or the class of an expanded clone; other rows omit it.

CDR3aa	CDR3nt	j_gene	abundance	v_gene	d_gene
CASSPRQTGELFF	TGTGCCAGCAGTCCAAGACAGACCGGGGAGCTGTTTTTT	TRBJ2-2	few	TRBV2	-
CASSSVSGTSGETQYF	TGTGCCAGCAGCTCCGTTTCCGGGACTAGTGGAGAGACCCAGTACTTC	TRBJ2-5	few	TRBV9	TRBD2
CASSLYGRVETQYF	TGTGCCAGCAGCTTGTACGGCAGGGTAGAGACCCAGTACTTC	TRBJ2-5	few	TRBV5-6	-
CASSSGTDTYEQYF	TGTGCCAGCAGTTCCGGGACAGACACCTACGAGCAGTACTTC	TRBJ2-7	few	TRBV6-1	TRBD1
CASSSRTGGGTDTQYF	TGTGCCAGCAGCTCAAGGACAGGGGGCGGGACAGATACGCAGTATTTT	TRBJ2-3	-	TRBV7-9	TRBD1
CASSLDAGGAGYTF	TGTGCCAGCAGCTTAGATGCAGGAGGGGCCGGCTACACCTTC	TRBJ1-2	-	TRBV11-2	-
CASSYWDSSRYNEQFF	TGTGCCAGCAGTTACTGGGACAGCTCTCGCTACAATGAGCAGTTCTTC	TRBJ2-1	-	TRBV6-6	TRBD1
CASSKQESPGYGYTF	TGCGCCAGCAGCAAGCAAGAGTCCCCGGGATATGGCTACACCTTC	TRBJ1-2	few	TRBV4-1	-
CASSLTAHEQFF	TGTGCCAGCAGCTTAACAGCCCATGAGCAGTTCTTC	TRBJ2-1	few	TRBV7-3	-
CSVGGRGRETQYF	TGCAGCGTTGGGGGCAGGGGGCGAGAGACCCAGTACTTC	TRBJ2-5	few	TRBV29-1	TRBD1
CASSFGNRGTEQYF	TGCGCCAGCAGCTTCGGCAACAGGGGCACCGAGCAGTACTTC	TRBJ2-7	-	TRBV5-1	TRBD1
CASSLDGSNQPQHF	TGCGCCAGCAGCTTGGACGGTAGCAATCAGCCCCAGCATTTT	TRBJ1-5	few	TRBV5-1	-
CASSYDRAYEQYF	TGCGCCAGCAGCTACGACAGAGCCTACGAGCAGTACTTC	TRBJ2-7	-	TRBV5-1	-
CAWSGGGGQPQHF	TGTGCCTGGAGTGGCGGGGGCGGGCAGCCCCAGCATTTT	TRBJ1-5	-	TRBV30	-
CASSLGLLGEQFF	TGTGCCAGCAGCCTTGGACTATTGGGTGAGCAGTTCTTC	TRBJ2-1	-	TRBV7-2	-
CASSPPGSYIHEQFF	TGTGCCAGCTCACCCCCGGGATCCTATATACATGAGCAGTTCTTC	TRBJ2-1	-	TRBV18	-
CASSPPGLDGETQYF	TGTGCCAGCAGTCCTCCGGGACTAGATGGAGAGACCCAGTACTTC	TRBJ2-5	few	TRBV27	TRBD2
CASSMMGSNQPQHF	TGTGCCAGTAGTATGATGGGCAGCAATCAGCCCCAGCATTTT	TRBJ1-5	few	TRBV19	-
CAWSVFNEQFF	TGTGCCTGGAGTGTCTTTAATGAGCAGTTCTTC	TRBJ2-1	few	TRBV30	-
CAWRALGTEAFF	TGTGCCTGGAGAGCGTTGGGCACTGAAGCTTTCTTT	TRBJ1-1	few	TRBV30	-